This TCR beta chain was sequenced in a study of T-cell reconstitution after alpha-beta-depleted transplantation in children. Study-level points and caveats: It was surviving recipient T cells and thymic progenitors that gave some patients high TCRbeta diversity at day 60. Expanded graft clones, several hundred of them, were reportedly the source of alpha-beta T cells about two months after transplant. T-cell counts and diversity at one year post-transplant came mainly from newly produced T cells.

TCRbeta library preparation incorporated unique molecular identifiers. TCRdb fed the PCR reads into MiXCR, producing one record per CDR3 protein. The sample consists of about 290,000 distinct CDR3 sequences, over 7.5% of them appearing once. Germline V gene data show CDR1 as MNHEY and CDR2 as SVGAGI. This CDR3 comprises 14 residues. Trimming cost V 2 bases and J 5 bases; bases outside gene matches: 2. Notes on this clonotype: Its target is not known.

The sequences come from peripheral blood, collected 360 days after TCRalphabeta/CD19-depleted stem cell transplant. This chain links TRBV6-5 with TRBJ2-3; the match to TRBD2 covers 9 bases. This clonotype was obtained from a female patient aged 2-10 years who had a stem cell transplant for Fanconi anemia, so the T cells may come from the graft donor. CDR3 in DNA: TGTGCCAGCAGTTACCCGACTAGCGGAGATACGCAGTATTTT. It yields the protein CASSYPTSGDTQYF.